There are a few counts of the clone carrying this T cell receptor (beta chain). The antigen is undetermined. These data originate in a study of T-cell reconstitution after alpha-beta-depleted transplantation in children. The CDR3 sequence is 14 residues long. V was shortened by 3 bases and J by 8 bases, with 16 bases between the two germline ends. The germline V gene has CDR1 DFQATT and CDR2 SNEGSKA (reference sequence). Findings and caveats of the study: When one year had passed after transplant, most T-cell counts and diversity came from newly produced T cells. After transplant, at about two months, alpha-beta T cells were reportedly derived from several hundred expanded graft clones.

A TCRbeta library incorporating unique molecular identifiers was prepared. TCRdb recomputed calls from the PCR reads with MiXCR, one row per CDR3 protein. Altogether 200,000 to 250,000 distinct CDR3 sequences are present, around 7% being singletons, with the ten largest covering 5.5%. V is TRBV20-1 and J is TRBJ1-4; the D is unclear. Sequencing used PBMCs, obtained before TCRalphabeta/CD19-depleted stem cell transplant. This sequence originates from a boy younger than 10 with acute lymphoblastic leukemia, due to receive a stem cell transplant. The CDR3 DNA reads TGCAGTGCTAGTCCTCGCGGGGTAGGCGAAAAACTGTTTTTT. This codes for CSASPRGVGEKLFF.